What follows are 26 T cell receptor beta chains derived from one specimen sequenced in a study of CD8+CD57+ T cells in acquired aplastic anemia (dated by TCRdb to 2017 to 2018). Flow cytometry had shown CD8+CD57+ cell expansion in the patients selected for sequencing. Sequenced using an Illumina HiSeq 2000. TCR beta VDJ combination and CDR3 sequence profiling used genomic DNA as the template. The public sequencing data were trimmed at Q25 with fastp and processed into clonotypes with MiXCR by TCRdb, which kept only in-frame beta chains. Duplicate CDR3 protein sequences are folded into a single record with the most common DNA and genes. This sample holds some 150,000 distinct CDR3 sequences; roughly 48% were observed only once. The biggest ten clones account for more than 1% of the sample. Sequencing was carried out using sorted CD4+, CD8+, or CD8+CD57+ T cells (not recorded which) from PBMCs. The receptors stem from a human donor with aplastic anemia.

In this sample, this clonotype turned up many times. This sequence joins TRBV3-1 and TRBJ1-6; 8 bases agree with TRBD1. This CDR3 has 14 residues. Germline V gene lookup returns CDR1 LGHDT and CDR2 YNNKEL (reference sequence). The junction had 3 bases not matched to a gene; V was cut back by 1 base and J by 10 bases. CDR3 nucleotides: TGTGCCAGCAGCCAAGTACAGGGGGAATCACCCCTCCACTTT. Protein: CASSQVQGESPLHF.

This clonotype came up many times. The chain joins TRBV11-3 to TRBJ2-5; D remains unclear. Germline loops: CDR1 SGHNT, CDR2 YENEEA. There are 13 residues in the CDR3. Trimming removed 2 bases at V and 1 base at J, with 5 bases between. The DNA for the CDR3 is TGTGCCAGCAGCTTATCCAGCCAAGAGACCCAGTACTTC. It yields the protein CASSLSSQETQYF.

This clonotype was seen a few times. The V call is TRBV2, the J call TRBJ1-5, with D unresolved. CDR3 length: 14 amino acids. Germline CDR1 reads SNHLY; CDR2 reads FYNNEI. V was clipped by 5 bases and J by 7 bases, with 15 bases between them. Written as DNA, the CDR3 is TGTGCCAGCAGTAATAGTCAGGTCGGACAGCCCCAGCATTTT. It codes for CASSNSQVGQPQHF.

This clonotype was observed a handful of times. This chain uses TRBV15 with TRBJ1-5, with a tentative D call TRBD1 (5 bases). Trimming removed 1 base from V and 7 bases from J, with 8 bases in between. CDR1 is LNHNV and CDR2 is YYDKDF in the germline V gene (reference sequence). The CDR3 covers 13 residues. This CDR3 reads CATSRGGEQPQHF. The DNA for the CDR3 is TGTGCCACCAGCAGAGGGGGCGAACAGCCCCAGCATTTT.

The chain links TRBV20-1 to TRBJ1-6, with a tentative D call TRBD1 (5 bases). The germline V and J ends were trimmed by 2 bases and 7 bases, with 9 bases remaining between them. The CDR3 length is 13 residues. Germline V gene data show CDR1 as DFQATT and CDR2 as SNEGSKA (reference sequence). CDR3 in amino acids: CSARPGTNSPLHF. The CDR3 DNA follows: TGCAGTGCTAGACCCGGGACGAATTCACCCCTCCACTTT.

The chain carries TRBV25-1 and TRBJ1-3; 8 bases line up with TRBD1. The CDR3 totals 15 residues. V was clipped by 3 bases and J by 3 bases; unmatched bases: 4. CDR1 MGHDK and CDR2 SYGVNS come from the germline V gene. CDR3 residues: CASSDRDRGGNTIYF. In DNA form, the CDR3 reads TGTGCCAGCAGTGACAGAGACAGGGGTGGAAACACCATATATTTT.

This chain uses TRBV5-1 with TRBJ2-7; TRBD2 might be the D (6 bases). The V gene's germline CDR1 is SGHRS and CDR2 YFSETQ. Trimming left V 0 bases short and J 3 bases short, with 13 bases between. The CDR3 has 15 residues. The CDR3 DNA sequence: TGCGCCAGCAGCTTGGGTGGCGGGGTGGACTACGAGCAGTACTTC. It specifies CASSLGGGVDYEQYF.

Notes on this clonotype: A single base separates this from a much larger clone, so it may be a read error. The chain couples TRBV5-1 to TRBJ1-2, with a tentative D call TRBD1 (6 bases). The V gene's germline CDR1 is SGHRS and CDR2 YFSETQ. The CDR3 sequence is 16 residues long. The CDR3, as DNA: TGCGCCAGCAGCTTTGGCAGCCGACAGGACCCGCGGGGCTGCACCTTC. It codes for CASSFGSRQDPRGCTF.

This clonotype was recorded many times. The chain employs TRBV2 and TRBJ1-6; 7 bases line up with TRBD1. The CDR3 sequence is 12 residues long. V shed 5 bases and J 13 bases; nucleotides not matched to a gene: 5. CDR1 and CDR2 from the germline V gene are SNHLY and FYNNEI. CDR3 nucleotide sequence: TGTGCCAGCAGTCAGACAGGGTCGCCCCTCCACTTT. The encoded protein is CASSQTGSPLHF.

The chain employs TRBV19 and TRBJ2-2, with 10 bases aligning to TRBD1. The V segment lost 5 bases and the J segment 4 bases; nucleotides outside the gene matches: 7. Germline V gene lookup returns CDR1 LNHDA and CDR2 SQIVND (reference sequence). This CDR3 has 16 residues. CDR3 coding DNA: TGTGCCAGTAGTGGGCCCGGGACAGGGGTCACCGGGGAGCTGTTTTTT. Amino acids: CASSGPGTGVTGELFF.

This clonotype came up many times. This chain connects TRBV2 to TRBJ1-5, with 8 bases that match TRBD1. Trimming cost V 7 bases and J 1 base; bases outside gene matches: 15. CDR1 and CDR2 from the germline V gene are SNHLY and FYNNEI. This CDR3 has 18 amino acids. CDR3 sequence: CASTQRAGGSLSNQPQHF. The CDR3 DNA sequence: TGTGCCAGCACCCAGCGGGCAGGGGGCTCCCTCAGCAATCAGCCCCAGCATTTT. The full variable domain, completed using reference TRBV2 and TRBJ1-5, is EPEVTQTPSHQVTQMGQEVILRCVPISNHLYFYWYRQILGQKVEFLVSFYNNEISEKSEIFDDQFSVERPDGSNFTLKIRSTKLEDSAMYFCASTQRAGGSLSNQPQHFGDGTRLSIL.

At least ten counts were recorded for this clonotype. The rearrangement uses TRBV7-2 and TRBJ1-2; 7 nucleotides match TRBD1. This CDR3 contains 15 residues. Trimming cost V 1 base and J 4 bases; bases outside gene matches: 6. The germline V gene encodes CDR1 SGHTA and CDR2 FQGNSA. This chain's CDR3 is CASSLGAGDSYGYTF. The CDR3 bases are TGTGCCAGCAGCTTAGGGGCAGGGGACAGCTATGGCTACACCTTC.

This clonotype was detected ten times or more. The rearrangement uses TRBV6-6 and TRBJ2-7, with D possibly TRBD2 on 6 matching bases. Between the trimmed V and J ends, which lost 6 bases and 5 bases, there was a span of 20 bases. In germline, CDR1 is MNHNY, CDR2 SVGAGI (reference sequence). This CDR3 region has 15 residues. In DNA, the CDR3 is TGTGCCAGCAGAGACTCGGACTACAGGTACCACGAGCAGTACTTC. This sequence encodes CASRDSDYRYHEQYF.

This clonotype has a count of ten or more. The CDR3 loop is CAISESDLPGSYNEQFF. CDR3 nucleotide sequence: TGTGCCATCAGTGAGTCGGACCTCCCAGGCTCCTACAATGAGCAGTTCTTC. V is TRBV10-3 and J is TRBJ2-1; the D is unclear. V lost 0 bases to trimming and J lost 0 bases, with 12 bases between them. CDR1 and CDR2 (germline): ENHRY, SYGVKD. The CDR3 loop spans 17 amino acids.

This clonotype was seen many times. The genes are TRBV20-1 and TRBJ1-6, with D perhaps matching TRBD1 (6 bases). CDR3 length equals 17 residues. Germline V gives CDR1 DFQATT, CDR2 SNEGSKA (reference sequence). The V end was cut by 0 bases, the J end by 2 bases, with 14 bases between. DNA for the CDR3: TGCAGTGCTAGAGACCAAAAACAGGGCCCCTATAATTCACCCCTCCACTTT. Its translation is CSARDQKQGPYNSPLHF.

This clonotype was seen ten or more times. J is TRBJ1-1 and V is TRBV10-1, with D perhaps TRBD1 (5 bases). Germline loops: CDR1 WNHNN, CDR2 SYGVQD (reference sequence). Between the trimmed V and J ends, which lost 6 bases and 3 bases, there was a span of 11 bases. This CDR3 is built from 13 residues. CDR3 region: CASRDQGHTEAFF. CDR3 sequence (DNA): TGCGCCAGCAGGGATCAGGGTCACACTGAAGCTTTCTTT.

The gene calls are TRBV20-1 and TRBJ2-1, with 8 bases matching TRBD2. V gave up 1 base and J gave up 6 bases; unmatched junction bases: 11. There are 16 residues in the CDR3. The germline V gene encodes CDR1 DFQATT and CDR2 SNEGSKA (reference sequence). The CDR3 sequence: CSARVIGRGDVNEQFF. CDR3 in DNA: TGCAGTGCTAGAGTCATCGGGCGGGGGGACGTCAATGAGCAGTTCTTC.

This chain connects TRBV20-1 to TRBJ2-3; D not certain. The CDR3 loop spans 11 amino acids. CDR1 and CDR2 (germline): DFQATT, SNEGSKA (reference sequence). V was shortened by 5 bases and J by 7 bases, with 10 bases between the two germline ends. As DNA, the CDR3 is TGCAGTGCTTGGGTGGGGAATACGCAGTATTTT. Translation gives CSAWVGNTQYF.

This clonotype was observed many times. The chain has TRBV6-6 and TRBJ2-7; D ambiguous. The CDR3 loop spans 15 amino acids. Germline CDR1 is MNHNY and CDR2 is SVGAGI (reference sequence). V lost 0 bases and J lost 1, with 10 bases in between. The CDR3 sequence: CASSYSHIGSYEQYF. In nucleotides, the CDR3 is TGTGCCAGCAGTTACTCGCATATAGGTTCCTACGAGCAGTACTTC.

This clonotype has only a few counts. The chain links TRBV10-3 to TRBJ2-3; TRBD1 agrees at 11 bases. Trimming took 6 bases from V and 1 from J; bases not matched to a gene: 3. This CDR3 has 15 amino acids. The germline gives CDR1 ENHRY, CDR2 SYGVKD. The CDR3 protein is CAIREGQGGTDTQYF. In DNA, the CDR3 is TGTGCCATCAGGGAGGGACAGGGGGGCACAGATACGCAGTATTTT.

This clonotype was recorded many times. The rearrangement links TRBV5-8 to TRBJ2-3; 7 bases match TRBD2. The ends lost 2 bases at V and 4 bases at J; junction bases unmatched: 4. Per the germline V gene, CDR1 is SGHTS and CDR2 is YDEGEE. The CDR3 spans 14 residues. This CDR3 is CASSFMTSSDTQYF. The CDR3 DNA reads TGTGCCAGCAGCTTTATGACTAGCTCAGATACGCAGTATTTT.

This clonotype was recorded many times. This chain connects TRBV24-1 to TRBJ2-2, with D perhaps assigned TRBD1 or TRBD2 (5 bases each). There are 17 residues in the CDR3. Germline values: CDR1 KGHDR, CDR2 SFDVKD. V gave up 1 base and J gave up 0 bases, with 11 bases separating them. The CDR3 bases are TGTGCCACCAGTGATTTCGGGATGGGACCGAACACCGGGGAGCTGTTTTTT. This encodes CATSDFGMGPNTGELFF.

The genes are TRBV7-6 and TRBJ2-5; the D gene is possibly TRBD1 (6 bases). Trimming stripped 1 base from V and 4 bases from J, with 16 bases between. Germline CDR1 reads SGHVS; CDR2 reads FNYEAQ. The CDR3 has 16 residues. DNA of the CDR3: TGTGCCAGCAGCTTAGGGACAGAGGGGCAGGGAGAGACCCAGTACTTC. Encoded protein: CASSLGTEGQGETQYF.

This clonotype appeared many times. The chain couples TRBV2 to TRBJ2-3; TRBD2 aligns across 9 bases. Germline CDR1 and CDR2: SNHLY and FYNNEI. V lost 4 bases to trimming and J lost 2 bases; unmatched junction nucleotides: 1. The CDR3 consists of 14 residues. The CDR3 DNA is TGTGCCAGCAGTGCTAGCGGGGTCACAGATACGCAGTATTTT. It translates to CASSASGVTDTQYF.

This clonotype was observed many times. V and J are TRBV29-1 and TRBJ1-5; TRBD1 agrees at 10 bases. This CDR3 contains 12 residues. Per germline, CDR1 SQVTM and CDR2 ANQGSEA. The junction had 2 bases not matched to a gene; V was cut back by 7 bases and J by 5 bases. The CDR3 coding sequence is TGCAGCGCTGGGACAGGGGATCAGCCCCAGCATTTT. It yields the protein CSAGTGDQPQHF.

As for this clonotype: The junction and the germline gene differ at one end; a read error may be behind it. This chain uses TRBV9 with TRBJ1-1; D is unresolved. The CDR3 extends over 12 amino acids. Germline CDR1 and CDR2: SGDLS and YYNGEE. Here the CDR3 reads CASSADSAEAFF. The CDR3 region has the DNA TGTGCCAGCAGCGCTGACTCGGCTGAAGCCTTCTTT. The variable domain in full, with the rest retrieved from reference TRBV9 and TRBJ1-1, is DSGVTQTPKHLITATGQRVTLRCSPRSGDLSVYWYQQSLDQGLQFLIQYYNGEERAKGNILERFSAQQFPDLHSELNLSSLELGDSALYFCASSADSAEAFFGQGTRLTVV.